The 27 T cell receptor beta chains given below trace back to one sample, sequenced in a study of T cells in Graves' hyperthyroidism and ophthalmopathy. RNA transcripts gave rise to amplified TCR beta CDR3 regions. During a first-round RT-PCR of the TCR CDR3, the HTBI primer set was used. MiXCR, run by TCRdb on the multiplex PCR reads, gives a single entry per CDR3 protein. The sample has more than 550,000 distinct CDR3 sequences, roughly 17% seen once; the top ten hold around 16%. The sequenced material came from blood. The receptor source for this set is a man aged 50 to 59 with Graves' hyperthyroidism.

This clonotype was detected a few times. The chain combines TRBV28 with TRBJ2-1, with 8 positions matching TRBD1. The CDR3 length is 14 residues. Germline CDR1 reads MDHEN; CDR2 reads SYDVKM. Trimming at V came to 5 bases and at J to 8 bases, leaving 8 bases not matched to a gene. In DNA, the CDR3 is TGTGCCAGCAGTCCCGACAGGGGCCTCCATGAGCAGTTCTTC. Translating it yields CASSPDRGLHEQFF.

The CDR3 loop reads CSARERLGDQPQHF. The CDR3 DNA reads as TGCAGTGCTAGAGAGCGGTTAGGGGATCAGCCCCAGCATTTT. The rearrangement links TRBV20-1 to TRBJ1-5, with D possibly matching TRBD1 (5 bases). The CDR3 loop spans 14 amino acids. Trimming removed 0 bases from V and 5 bases from J, with 11 bases in between. Germline values: CDR1 DFQATT, CDR2 SNEGSKA (reference sequence).

The rearrangement links TRBV24-1 to TRBJ2-3; tentative D call: TRBD1 (6 bases). Trimming pared 4 bases from V and 4 bases from J, leaving 23 bases between. The CDR3 sequence is 18 residues long. Germline V gene sequence: CDR1 KGHDR, CDR2 SFDVKD. The CDR3 DNA reads TGTGCCACCAGTGACAATATCCCGGGACAACATCTAGCAGATACGCAGTATTTT. Translated: CATSDNIPGQHLADTQYF.

V is TRBV19 and J is TRBJ2-1; possible D gene TRBD2, 5 bases. V lost 3 bases, J lost 12 bases, and 15 bases lay in between. Germline CDR1 LNHDA, CDR2 SQIVND (reference sequence). The CDR3 extends over 13 amino acids. The CDR3 reads CASSIALTSVQFF. The CDR3, as DNA: TGTGCCAGTAGTATTGCCCTAACTAGTGTGCAGTTCTTC.

As regards this clonotype: Given a much more abundant clone one base away, this may be a read error. The rearrangement links TRBV27 to TRBJ1-2, with 11 bases that match TRBD1. Germline CDR1 is MNHEY and CDR2 is SMNVEV (reference sequence). The CDR3 sequence is 15 residues long. CDR3 amino acids: CACSRTGGGNYGYTF. In nucleotides, the CDR3 is TGTGCCTGCAGCAGGACAGGGGGCGGTAACTATGGCTACACCTTC.

CDR3 coding DNA: TGTGCCAGTAACTCCGGGACAGGGGAGAGGACCCAGTACTTC. Its protein product is CASNSGTGERTQYF. The chain employs TRBV19 and TRBJ2-5; 10 bases fit TRBD1. Trimming took 7 bases from V and 7 from J; bases not matched to a gene: 9. The CDR3 has 14 amino acids. Germline V CDR1 and CDR2: LNHDA, SQIVND (reference sequence).

This clonotype was seen more than once but under ten times. The chain recombines TRBV2 with TRBJ2-3; D is undetermined. V lost 2 bases and J 6 bases, leaving 9 bases between the germline ends. The CDR3 totals 13 residues. Germline CDR1 and CDR2: SNHLY and FYNNEI. DNA for the CDR3: TGTGCCAGCAGTGAATCCAGACTGGATACGCAGTATTTT. As protein: CASSESRLDTQYF.

CDR3 protein: CASSYQRGSTGELFF. CDR3 bases: TGTGCCAGCAGTTACCAACGGGGGTCCACCGGGGAGCTGTTTTTT. The rearrangement links TRBV6-5 to TRBJ2-2; D may be TRBD2 (6 bases). V lost 2 bases and J 4 bases, leaving 11 bases between the germline ends. The germline V gene has CDR1 MNHEY and CDR2 SVGAGI. This CDR3 has 15 residues.

This sequence joins TRBV5-1 and TRBJ2-5; D is possibly TRBD1 (6 bases). Trimming stripped 5 bases from V and 4 bases from J, with 15 bases between. The CDR3 has 14 amino acids. Germline CDR1 SGHRS, CDR2 YFSETQ. The CDR3 nucleotides read TGCGCCAGCAGTCGATCCCCACAGGGAGAGACCCAGTACTTC. Translating gives CASSRSPQGETQYF.

This clonotype was recorded many times. The rearrangement uses TRBV5-1 and TRBJ1-1; tentatively, D is TRBD1 (6 bases). The CDR3 runs 18 residues. V was trimmed by 3 bases and J by 4 bases, leaving 25 bases between them. Germline loops: CDR1 SGHRS, CDR2 YFSETQ. Here the CDR3 reads CASSSLEYRASRSTEAFF. CDR3 sequence (DNA): TGCGCCAGCAGCTCCCTCGAATACAGGGCCTCAAGGAGCACTGAAGCTTTCTTT.

V is TRBV28 and J is TRBJ2-7; tentatively, D is TRBD2 (6 bases). The V gene lost 7 bases and the J gene lost 6 bases, with 19 bases spanning the gap. The CDR3 is 14 residues long. CDR1 is MDHEN and CDR2 is SYDVKM in the germline V gene. This chain's CDR3 is CASNTGTPPGEQYF. CDR3 DNA: TGTGCCAGCAACACCGGGACTCCCCCTGGCGAGCAGTACTTC.

On this clonotype: An end of the junction differs from the germline gene, which may be a read error. The rearrangement links TRBV5-8 to TRBJ2-4, with D possibly matching TRBD2 (6 bases). CDR1 SGHTS and CDR2 YDEGEE come from the germline V gene. CDR3 length: 13 amino acids. DNA of the CDR3: TGTGCCAGCAGCTTAGGTAGCGGTAATGATCAGTGCTTC. Its protein is CASSLGSGNDQCF.

The V gene is TRBV28, the J gene TRBJ2-7; no definite D call. Per the germline V gene, CDR1 is MDHEN and CDR2 is SYDVKM. V gave up 6 bases and J gave up 4 bases, with 19 bases separating them. The CDR3 has 15 amino acids. The CDR3 nucleotides read TGTGCCAGCAGCCCCCCCCCCGCCCCACCATACGAGCAGTACTTC. It yields the protein CASSPPPAPPYEQYF.

This clonotype has only a few counts. The chain links TRBV3-1 to TRBJ1-1; no reliable D call. Deletions cut 5 bases from V and 7 bases from J, with 17 bases between. The CDR3 sequence is 14 residues long. Germline CDR1 reads LGHDT; CDR2 reads YNNKEL (reference sequence). This CDR3 is CASSWGARSIEAFF. In DNA form, the CDR3 reads TGTGCCAGCAGCTGGGGAGCTAGGAGCATTGAAGCTTTCTTT.

The gene calls are TRBV19 and TRBJ2-1; TRBD2 matches at 10 bases. The CDR3 totals 15 residues. The germline gives CDR1 LNHDA, CDR2 SQIVND (reference sequence). V lost 4 bases, J lost 9 bases, and 9 bases stayed unmatched. The CDR3 coding sequence is TGTGCCAGTAGTAATCCGGGACTAGCGTTGGGTGAGCAGTTCTTC. Translated, it gives CASSNPGLALGEQFF.

The chain combines TRBV19 with TRBJ2-2, with 7 bases fitting TRBD1. The CDR3 consists of 14 residues. V trimming: 7 bases; J trimming: 3 bases; junction bases outside the gene matches: 5. The germline V gene has CDR1 LNHDA and CDR2 SQIVND (reference sequence). The CDR3, as DNA: TGTGCCAGTAACGCCGGGACAGACACCGGGGAGCTGTTTTTT. Encoded protein: CASNAGTDTGELFF.

Many counts were recorded for this clonotype. This chain joins TRBV12-3 or TRBV12-4 and TRBJ2-7; possibly TRBD1 for D (5 bases). CDR3 size: 13 residues. V was shortened by 5 bases and J by 4 bases, with 12 bases between the two germline ends. Here the CDR3 reads CASSLIQAYEQYF. The CDR3 DNA sequence: TGTGCCAGCAGTCTCATACAGGCATACGAGCAGTACTTC.

This chain joins TRBV7-2 and TRBJ2-7, with D hard to call. Trimming stripped 4 bases from V and 3 bases from J, with 13 bases between. The CDR3 is 14 amino acids. Per the germline V gene, CDR1 is SGHTA and CDR2 is FQGNSA. The CDR3 nucleotides are TGTGCCAGCAGCTCCCGCTGGTTTAACTACGAGCAGTACTTC. Translation: CASSSRWFNYEQYF.

The chain employs TRBV20-1 and TRBJ1-2; D call uncertain. Germline V lookup: CDR1 DFQATT, CDR2 SNEGSKA (reference sequence). The V end lost 4 bases, the J end lost 8 bases, and 11 bases lay between the germline ends. The CDR3 consists of 11 residues. The CDR3 DNA sequence: TGCAGTGCTAACATCCCGGGCGGCTACACCTTC. Translating gives CSANIPGGYTF.

This clonotype was recorded many times. The chain joins TRBV2 to TRBJ2-7; 9 bases match TRBD1. The CDR3 has 16 amino acids. CDR1 SNHLY and CDR2 FYNNEI come from the germline V gene. V lost 2 bases to trimming and J lost 2 bases; unmatched junction nucleotides: 7. DNA for the CDR3: TGTGCCAGCAGTGAACGGTTGGGACAGGGACCCTACGAGCAGTACTTC. It specifies CASSERLGQGPYEQYF.

This clonotype was counted only a few times. The chain carries TRBV30 and TRBJ2-7; unclear D gene. V was cut by 4 bases and J by 7 bases, with 11 bases left in between. Germline-derived CDR1 and CDR2 are GTSNPN and SVGIG (reference sequence). The CDR3 contains 11 residues. As DNA, the CDR3 is TGTGCCTGGACCCGACGCGGTGAGCAGTACTTC. This sequence encodes CAWTRRGEQYF.

The chain uses TRBV28 and TRBJ2-2; 7 bases match TRBD2. This CDR3 region has 15 residues. The junction had 7 bases not matched to a gene; V was cut back by 3 bases and J by 6 bases. Per the germline V gene, CDR1 is MDHEN and CDR2 is SYDVKM. CDR3: CASSLGGRRAGELFF. CDR3 coding DNA: TGTGCCAGCAGTTTGGGCGGGAGAAGGGCCGGGGAGCTGTTTTTT.

The CDR3 region has the DNA TGTGCCAGCAGCGGACTAGCGGGCACAGATACGCAGTATTTT. This sequence encodes CASSGLAGTDTQYF. V gene TRBV5-5 combines with J gene TRBJ2-3; 10 positions agree with TRBD2. This CDR3 is built from 14 residues. The germline V gene has CDR1 SGHKS and CDR2 YYEKEE (reference sequence). The V and J ends lost 4 bases and 1 base, in that order; junction bases with no gene match: 0.

This clonotype was counted many times. The V gene is TRBV24-1, the J gene TRBJ2-6; no reliable D call. The CDR3 extends over 13 amino acids. Between the trimmed V and J ends, which lost 12 bases and 4 bases, there was a span of 12 bases. Germline loops: CDR1 KGHDR, CDR2 SFDVKD. The CDR3 DNA reads TGTGCCGTCCGTAGGACCGGGGCCAACGTCCTGACTTTC. Translation gives CAVRRTGANVLTF.

A few counts support this clonotype. The CDR3 is CASSQVQGRNEKLFF. The CDR3 coding sequence is TGCGCCAGCAGCCAAGTACAGGGGCGAAATGAAAAACTGTTTTTT. The genes are TRBV4-3 and TRBJ1-4; TRBD1 aligns across 7 bases. Germline V gene data show CDR1 as LGHNA and CDR2 as YSLEER. The ends lost 1 base at V and 5 bases at J; junction bases unmatched: 4. CDR3 length equals 15 residues.

This clonotype was counted a single time. The chain carries TRBV2 and TRBJ2-7, with D possibly matching TRBD1 (7 bases). The CDR3 contains 13 residues. Trimming removed 6 bases from V and 6 bases from J, with 15 bases in between. Germline CDR1 is SNHLY and CDR2 is FYNNEI. CDR3 residues: CASRGTGEVEQYF. The CDR3 nucleotides are TGTGCCAGCAGGGGAACAGGGGAGGTCGAGCAGTACTTC.

This clonotype was detected a few times. V is TRBV12-3 or TRBV12-4 and J is TRBJ2-3; 11 nucleotides line up with TRBD2. Trimming took 4 bases from V and 3 from J; bases not matched to a gene: 3. CDR3 size: 15 residues. CDR3 bases: TGTGCCAGCAGTTATTGGACTAGCGGGACAGATACGCAGTATTTT. This encodes CASSYWTSGTDTQYF.